This TCR beta chain was identified in a study of beta chain features in type 1 diabetes. As for the study in general: Some 110,000,000 sorted cells were examined across all samples. Whole-study results and caveats: Insertions were fewer and deletions more numerous at VDJ junctions in type 1 diabetes patients. TCRB CDR3 length was moderately but significantly reduced in all four CD4+ subsets of Type 1 diabetes patients.

What was sequenced were expressed TCRB transcripts, since all of the isolated RNA had been reverse transcribed. TCRdb's table, derived via immunoSEQ multiplex PCR, lists solely in-frame clones and lacks some. The sample holds fewer than 400,000 clones, about a tenth seen once. Unmatched junction bases numbered 6, after V lost 6 bases and J lost 4 bases. The CDR3 runs to 14 residues. Per the germline V gene, CDR1 is SNHLY and CDR2 is FYNNEI. A heparinised blood draw that averaged about 100 mL was obtained once from each donor. Central memory, naive, regulatory and stem cell-like memory CD4+ cells were sorted by CD45RO/CCR7/CD25/CD127/CD95/CD27. This clone was found a few times. Its antigen is currently unknown.

This chain joins TRBV2 and TRBJ2-4, with 7 positions matching TRBD2. The sequenced sample consisted of central memory CD4+ T cells from blood. This clonotype was sampled from a young man with type 1 diabetes. The CDR3 loop is CASRGTKGKNIQYF. The CDR3 DNA sequence: TGTGCCAGCAGAGGGACTAAGGGGAAAAACATTCAGTACTTC.